These 24 T cell receptor beta chains were sequenced from one sample in a study of T-cell reconstitution after alpha-beta-depleted transplantation in children. It was with unique molecular identifiers that the TCRbeta library was prepared. TCRdb recomputed calls from the PCR reads with MiXCR, one row per CDR3 protein. The data show about 360,000 distinct CDR3 sequences, 10% to 15% seen once. Sequencing used PBMCs, obtained from the stem cell graft. These receptors were taken from a human donor who donated a stem cell graft to a child with Fanconi anemia.

This clonotype showed up many times. J is TRBJ1-1 and V is TRBV7-9; TRBD1 aligns across 8 bases. CDR1 SEHNR and CDR2 FQNEAQ come from the germline V gene (reference sequence). The V and J ends lost 5 bases and 0 bases, in that order; junction bases with no gene match: 14. CDR3 length: 18 amino acids. The CDR3 protein is CASSTEPGQEFMNTEAFF. CDR3 in DNA: TGTGCCAGCAGCACAGAGCCGGGACAGGAGTTCATGAACACTGAAGCTTTCTTT. Looking up the rest from reference TRBV7-9 and TRBJ1-1 gives the full variable domain: DTGVSQNPRHKITKRGQNVTFRCDPISEHNRLYWYRQTLGQGPEFLTYFQNEAQLEKSRLLSDRFSAERPKGSFSTLEIQRTEQGDSAMYLCASSTEPGQEFMNTEAFFGQGTRLTVV.

The chain is built from TRBV20-1 and TRBJ1-2; D unresolved. The V end lost 3 bases, the J end lost 7 bases, and 15 bases lay between the germline ends. CDR1 and CDR2 (germline): DFQATT, SNEGSKA (reference sequence). The CDR3 spans 13 residues. The CDR3 bases are TGCAGTGCTAGTAGTCCTTTTGAACTTGGCTACACCTTC. It encodes CSASSPFELGYTF.

This clonotype was detected once. The CDR3 loop reads CASSLQTSGGGETQYF. The CDR3 DNA reads TGTGCCAGCAGCCTACAGACTAGCGGGGGTGGGGAGACCCAGTACTTC. The gene calls are TRBV7-8 and TRBJ2-5; 12 bases line up with TRBD2. The germline gives CDR1 SGHVS, CDR2 FQNEAQ. CDR3 size: 16 residues. Trimming took 5 bases from V and 5 from J; bases not matched to a gene: 9.

The rearrangement joins TRBV27 to TRBJ2-5; no reliable D call. CDR1 is MNHEY, CDR2 SMNVEV, per germline (reference sequence). The CDR3 extends over 16 amino acids. V lost 5 bases, J lost 0 bases, and 16 bases lay in between. The CDR3 spells CASSPVVRLYQETQYF. CDR3 nucleotide sequence: TGTGCCAGCAGTCCTGTGGTGCGGTTGTACCAAGAGACCCAGTACTTC.

The J gene is TRBJ1-3, the V gene TRBV6-6; D call uncertain. The CDR3 loop spans 13 amino acids. V was cut by 6 bases and J by 0 bases, with 6 bases left in between. The V gene's germline CDR1 is MNHNY and CDR2 SVGAGI (reference sequence). The CDR3 nucleotides are TGTGCCAGCAGCGGGTCCTCTGGAAACACCATATATTTT. Protein: CASSGSSGNTIYF.

This chain links TRBV12-3 or TRBV12-4 with TRBJ2-3, with 8 bases identical to TRBD1. Germline trimming cut 3 bases from V and 6 bases from J; bases unmatched to any gene: 8. The CDR3 has 15 amino acids. CDR3 coding DNA: TGTGCCAGCAGTTTCAGGACAGGGAGCCCCGATACGCAGTATTTT. Amino acids: CASSFRTGSPDTQYF.

This rearrangement joins TRBV7-3 to TRBJ2-3, with 8 bases identical to TRBD2. The V segment lost 3 bases and the J segment 6 bases; nucleotides outside the gene matches: 8. The CDR3 spans 15 residues. Germline V gene data show CDR1 as SGHTA and CDR2 as FQGTGA. Here the CDR3 reads CASSLGSGSADTQYF. The CDR3 DNA follows: TGTGCCAGCAGCTTGGGGAGCGGGAGTGCGGATACGCAGTATTTT.

The chain links TRBV5-1 to TRBJ1-4; 8 positions agree with TRBD1. Trimming cost V 3 bases and J 7 bases; bases outside gene matches: 8. The CDR3 runs to 15 residues. Germline V gene data show CDR1 as SGHRS and CDR2 as YFSETQ. CDR3: CASSSTTGDTEKLFF. DNA for the CDR3: TGCGCCAGCAGCTCGACGACAGGGGATACTGAAAAACTGTTTTTT.

This rearrangement joins TRBV7-3 to TRBJ2-2; TRBD1 aligns across 10 bases. CDR3 length: 16 amino acids. V lost 5 bases and J lost 1; bases outside the gene matches: 4. Germline V CDR1 and CDR2: SGHTA, FQGTGA. CDR3 in DNA: TGTGCCAGCAGCATGACAGGGGGCATGAACACCGGGGAGCTGTTTTTT. This sequence encodes CASSMTGGMNTGELFF.

Ten or more counts support this clonotype. This chain joins TRBV29-1 and TRBJ2-3; D is undetermined. There are 12 residues in the CDR3. The V and J ends lost 7 bases and 5 bases respectively, with 13 bases between them. CDR1 and CDR2 (germline): SQVTM, ANQGSEA. CDR3 sequence (DNA): TGCAGCGCCTCCCCGAGGCGAGATACGCAGTATTTT. It is translated as CSASPRRDTQYF.

This clonotype has a handful of counts. The rearrangement joins TRBV27 to TRBJ1-2; D perhaps matches TRBD1 (6 bases). CDR3 length equals 13 residues. Germline-derived CDR1 and CDR2 are MNHEY and SMNVEV (reference sequence). V dropped 3 bases and J dropped 7 bases, with 12 bases sitting between them. As DNA, the CDR3 is TGTGCCAGCAGTTTCAGGGGTTCGTTTGGCTACACCTTC. Protein sequence: CASSFRGSFGYTF.

In its sample, this clonotype was seen many times. This chain links TRBV5-1 with TRBJ2-7; D unclear. The CDR3 length is 15 residues. Germline loops: CDR1 SGHRS, CDR2 YFSETQ. The V and J ends lost 0 bases and 2 bases respectively, with 12 bases between them. CDR3 coding DNA: TGCGCCAGCAGCTTGGTTCCGGACGGAACCTACGAGCAGTACTTC. Its protein is CASSLVPDGTYEQYF.

The DNA of the CDR3 is TGCAGCGTTGAGATTGCAACTCTAGCTTTCTTT. Protein sequence: CSVEIATLAFF. This chain links TRBV29-1 with TRBJ1-1; D gene unclear. The CDR3 loop spans 11 amino acids. V was trimmed by 3 bases and J by 10 bases, leaving 12 bases between them. Germline loops: CDR1 SQVTM, CDR2 ANQGSEA.

The chain combines TRBV15 with TRBJ2-5, with D perhaps TRBD1 or TRBD2 (5 bases each). CDR3 length: 16 amino acids. V was trimmed by 4 bases and J by 5 bases, leaving 20 bases between them. Per germline, CDR1 LNHNV and CDR2 YYDKDF (reference sequence). The CDR3 protein is CATSKERDGREETQYF. The CDR3 coding sequence is TGTGCCACCAGCAAAGAAAGGGACGGACGTGAGGAGACCCAGTACTTC.

The V gene is TRBV12-3 or TRBV12-4, the J gene TRBJ2-2; D is undetermined. The CDR3 length is 15 residues. V lost 6 bases, J lost 6 bases, and 17 bases lay in between. The CDR3 region is CASRVDGESAGELFF. DNA for the CDR3: TGTGCCAGCAGGGTGGACGGAGAAAGCGCCGGGGAGCTGTTTTTT.

In this sample, this clonotype turned up many times. The V and J genes are TRBV29-1 and TRBJ1-2; no reliable D call. Germline-derived CDR1 and CDR2 are SQVTM and ANQGSEA. V lost 0 bases and J 2 bases, leaving 10 bases between the germline ends. CDR3 length: 14 amino acids. CDR3 coding DNA: TGCAGCGTTGAAGATCTAGGCTTCAACTATGGCTACACCTTC. Translation gives CSVEDLGFNYGYTF.

This clonotype has a handful of counts. This chain uses TRBV20-1 with TRBJ1-2; 9 bases are a match to TRBD1. Germline CDR1 DFQATT, CDR2 SNEGSKA (reference sequence). Trimming cost V 1 base and J 4 bases; bases outside gene matches: 4. The CDR3 spans 14 residues. The CDR3 reads CSARAPGQGYGYTF. For the CDR3, the DNA is TGCAGTGCTAGAGCCCCGGGACAGGGCTATGGCTACACCTTC.

The chain has TRBV5-5 and TRBJ1-3, with a weak D call TRBD1 (6 bases). The germline CDR1 and CDR2 sequences are SGHKS and YYEKEE (reference sequence). The V end was cut by 4 bases, the J end by 0 bases, with 14 bases between. The CDR3 has 16 amino acids. The CDR3, as DNA: TGTGCCAGCAGCCCTACCTACAGGGACTCTGGAAACACCATATATTTT. It specifies CASSPTYRDSGNTIYF.

The chain couples TRBV6-1 to TRBJ1-3; 8 positions agree with TRBD1. This CDR3 has 16 residues. Trimming cost V 6 bases and J 1 base; bases outside gene matches: 8. In germline, CDR1 is MNHNS, CDR2 SASEGT. The CDR3 is CASRVSRGLSGNTIYF. The CDR3 DNA is TGTGCCAGCAGAGTCTCCAGGGGGCTGTCTGGAAACACCATATATTTT.

A few counts support this clonotype. V gene TRBV11-1 combines with J gene TRBJ2-7; D gene unclear. CDR1 is SGHAT, CDR2 FQDESV, per germline (reference sequence). This CDR3 is built from 11 residues. The V end lost 5 bases, the J end lost 9 bases, and 11 bases lay between the germline ends. Here the CDR3 DNA reads TGTGCCAGCAGCCACGACCGAGGGCAGTACTTC. Protein product: CASSHDRGQYF.

This clonotype was observed many times. The rearrangement joins TRBV15 to TRBJ2-7; the D is unclear. The germline CDR1 and CDR2 sequences are LNHNV and YYDKDF (reference sequence). Trimming removed 0 bases from V and 3 bases from J, with 6 bases in between. This CDR3 comprises 13 residues. CDR3 DNA: TGTGCCACCAGCAGAGATCTGGTCTACGAGCAGTACTTC. Translation: CATSRDLVYEQYF.

The rearrangement links TRBV3-1 to TRBJ2-1, with D perhaps matching TRBD1 or TRBD2 (6 bases each). This CDR3 is built from 16 residues. Germline CDR1 reads LGHDT; CDR2 reads YNNKEL (reference sequence). V shed 1 base and J shed 7 bases, with 17 bases lying between them. The CDR3 protein is CASSQGGASKVNEQFF. The CDR3 DNA reads as TGTGCCAGCAGCCAAGGGGGGGCAAGTAAGGTAAATGAGCAGTTCTTC.

The chain joins TRBV7-9 to TRBJ1-1; 8 positions agree with TRBD1. CDR1 and CDR2 from the germline V gene are SEHNR and FQNEAQ (reference sequence). V shed 0 bases, J shed 6 bases, and the junction held 3 bases outside the gene matches. This CDR3 spans 14 amino acids. In DNA form, the CDR3 reads TGTGCCAGCAGCTTAGCGCTACAGGGGGCTGAAGCTTTCTTT. Translating it yields CASSLALQGAEAFF.

In its sample, this clonotype was seen many times. This chain connects TRBV5-1 to TRBJ2-5; D not certain. Between the trimmed V and J ends, which lost 0 bases and 2 bases, there was a span of 5 bases. The germline V gene has CDR1 SGHRS and CDR2 YFSETQ. This CDR3 comprises 13 residues. The CDR3 region has the DNA TGCGCCAGCAGCTTGGACTGGCAAGAGACCCAGTACTTC. Its protein product is CASSLDWQETQYF.